What follows are 29 T cell receptor beta chains derived from one specimen sequenced in a study of shared clonotypes between healthy human individuals. Produced via immunoSEQ multiplex PCR; TCRdb's table is partial and in-frame only. The sample holds around 1.4 million clones, just under 99% seen once. The sample was naive CD4+ T cells sorted from blood. Subset: CD45RA+ positively selected. The source is a man aged 30 to 45 in good health.

V usage is TRBV11-3 and J usage is TRBJ2-3; D gene uncertain. The CDR3 runs to 15 residues. Between the trimmed V and J ends, which lost 2 bases and 1 base, there was a span of 10 bases. Germline V gene sequence: CDR1 SGHNT, CDR2 YENEEA. CDR3 DNA sequence: TGTGCCAGCAGCTTATCCCCCGGTGGCACAGATACGCAGTATTTT. It translates to CASSLSPGGTDTQYF.

The chain couples TRBV11-2 to TRBJ2-7; 7 bases agree with TRBD1. The germline V gene encodes CDR1 SGHAT and CDR2 FQNNGV. The trim removed 2 bases at V and 12 bases at J, leaving 7 bases unmatched. The CDR3 consists of 12 residues. This CDR3 is CASSLNHRGVYF. In nucleotides, the CDR3 is TGTGCCAGCAGCTTAAACCACAGGGGCGTGTACTTC.

J is TRBJ1-1 and V is TRBV11-2; TRBD1 aligns across 7 bases. With 5 bases clipped from V and 4 bases from J, the junction kept 10 bases outside the gene matches. CDR3 size: 15 residues. Per germline, CDR1 SGHAT and CDR2 FQNNGV. The CDR3 DNA is TGTGCCAGCAGCCGAACCGGGACAGAAGGCACTGAAGCTTTCTTT. Protein sequence: CASSRTGTEGTEAFF.

The chain employs TRBV27 and TRBJ2-7; D could derive from TRBD1 or TRBD2 (5 bases each). The CDR3 length is 16 residues. Between the trimmed V and J ends, which lost 4 bases and 9 bases, there was a span of 25 bases. Germline V lookup: CDR1 MNHEY, CDR2 SMNVEV (reference sequence). DNA of the CDR3: TGTGCCAGCAGTTCCTACTCCGGGACGGCCGCCGCCCCGCAGTACTTC. Its protein product is CASSSYSGTAAAPQYF.

V gene TRBV11-2 combines with J gene TRBJ2-1; the D is unclear. The ends were cut back, 1 base at V and 6 bases at J, with 4 bases in the middle. Germline V lookup: CDR1 SGHAT, CDR2 FQNNGV. The CDR3 runs to 12 residues. The CDR3 region is CASSLGTNEQFF. CDR3 in DNA: TGTGCCAGCAGCTTAGGCACCAATGAGCAGTTCTTC.

This clone has only one observation. The chain couples TRBV19 to TRBJ2-7, with 8 bases identical to TRBD1. From germline, CDR1 is LNHDA and CDR2 SQIVND (reference sequence). The CDR3 runs to 18 residues. V shed 0 bases and J 1 base; nucleotides not matched to a gene: 11. The CDR3 DNA sequence: TGTGCCAGTAGTATAGACCCACCCGGACAGGGAGCGTCCTACGAGCAGTACTTC. It encodes CASSIDPPGQGASYEQYF.

The rearrangement links TRBV7-9 to TRBJ1-1, with D perhaps TRBD1 (5 bases). Trimming left V 5 bases short and J 1 base short, with 11 bases between. CDR3 length equals 14 residues. Germline CDR1 is SEHNR and CDR2 is FQNEAQ (reference sequence). This CDR3 is CASSPITGNTEAFF. CDR3 nucleotides: TGTGCCAGCAGCCCAATTACAGGGAACACTGAAGCTTTCTTT.

This clone was recorded only once. V gene TRBV9 combines with J gene TRBJ1-1; 10 nucleotides agree with TRBD1. Losses at the gene ends were 4 bases for V and 5 bases for J; bases not matched to a gene: 8. Germline V gene data show CDR1 as SGDLS and CDR2 as YYNGEE. This CDR3 is built from 15 residues. CDR3 bases: TGTGCCAGCAGCCTTACGGGACAGGGGACAACTGAAGCTTTCTTT. It specifies CASSLTGQGTTEAFF. The full variable domain, in which reference TRBV9 and TRBJ1-1 provide the parts outside the CDR3, is DSGVTQTPKHLITATGQRVTLRCSPRSGDLSVYWYQQSLDQGLQFLIQYYNGEERAKGNILERFSAQQFPDLHSELNLSSLELGDSALYFCASSLTGQGTTEAFFGQGTRLTVV.

As concerns this clone: The junction shows a germline mismatch at one end, possibly a read error. The chain couples TRBV7-7 to TRBJ2-2, with TRBD1 matching over 7 bases. CDR3 length: 15 residues. Germline CDR1 and CDR2: SSHAT and FNYEAQ (reference sequence). The CDR3 DNA reads TGTGCTAGCAGCCTGGGGACAGACTACACCGGGGAGCTGTTTTTT. Its protein is CASSLGTDYTGELFF.

This chain joins TRBV18 and TRBJ1-1, with D possibly matching TRBD1 (6 bases). Trimming cost V 6 bases and J 0 bases, with 8 bases left between them. There are 13 residues in the CDR3. Germline assignment: CDR1 KGHSH and CDR2 LQKENI. CDR3 protein: CASSDSLNTEAFF. The CDR3 DNA follows: TGTGCCAGCTCGGACAGCTTGAACACTGAAGCTTTCTTT.

The rearrangement joins TRBV7-9 to TRBJ2-7, with 7 bases identical to TRBD2. The CDR3 sequence is 14 residues long. The ends lost 3 bases at V and 4 bases at J; junction bases unmatched: 6. Germline CDR1 reads SEHNR; CDR2 reads FQNEAQ (reference sequence). CDR3 loop: CASSLAGVLYEQYF. The CDR3 region has the DNA TGTGCCAGCAGCTTGGCGGGAGTCTTGTACGAGCAGTACTTC.

The V and J genes are TRBV27 and TRBJ2-3; possibly TRBD2 for D (6 bases). V was shortened by 4 bases and J by 2 bases, with 13 bases between the two germline ends. Germline CDR1 MNHEY, CDR2 SMNVEV (reference sequence). This CDR3 is 15 amino acids long. In DNA form, the CDR3 reads TGTGCCAGCAGTTCCCGCTGGGGGGTCACAGATACGCAGTATTTT. Its protein is CASSSRWGVTDTQYF.

V and J are TRBV5-1 and TRBJ2-2; TRBD2 is a possible D gene (6 bases). Between the trimmed V and J ends, which lost 3 bases and 1 base, there was a span of 13 bases. Germline values: CDR1 SGHRS, CDR2 YFSETQ. The CDR3 runs 16 residues. Here the CDR3 DNA reads TGCGCCAGCAGCTATCACCTTAGCGGGAACACCGGGGAGCTGTTTTTT. Its protein product is CASSYHLSGNTGELFF.

This clone was counted a single time. Other DNA sequences within the sample encode an identical CDR3. The DNA for the CDR3 is TGCGCCAGCAGCTTGGGGACAGGGGGCTACGAGCAGTACTTC. It encodes CASSLGTGGYEQYF. The chain carries TRBV5-1 and TRBJ2-7; 10 bases align to TRBD1. This CDR3 has 14 residues. The germline CDR1 and CDR2 sequences are SGHRS and YFSETQ. V was clipped by 0 bases and J by 3 bases; unmatched bases: 0.

This rearrangement joins TRBV15 to TRBJ2-7; either TRBD1 or TRBD2 may supply D (7 bases each). The V gene lost 5 bases and the J gene lost 7 bases, with 21 bases spanning the gap. Germline CDR1 reads LNHNV; CDR2 reads YYDKDF (reference sequence). CDR3 length: 15 amino acids. As DNA, the CDR3 is TGTGCCACCAGCTGGTATACGAGACAGGGAGGGGAGCAGTACTTC. This encodes CATSWYTRQGGEQYF.

The chain carries TRBV5-4 and TRBJ2-1, with 9 bases identical to TRBD2. V trimming: 4 bases; J trimming: 1 base; junction bases outside the gene matches: 9. CDR1 is SGHNT and CDR2 is YYREEE in the germline V gene (reference sequence). CDR3 size: 17 residues. CDR3 in amino acids: CASSPGRREGSYNEQFF. The CDR3 DNA reads as TGTGCCAGCAGCCCCGGGCGGCGGGAGGGATCCTACAATGAGCAGTTCTTC.

The gene calls are TRBV28 and TRBJ2-7; D is possibly TRBD1 or TRBD2 (5 bases each). Germline CDR1 reads MDHEN; CDR2 reads SYDVKM. This CDR3 is built from 16 residues. V was shortened by 5 bases and J by 5 bases, with 22 bases between the two germline ends. CDR3: CASSLTPGRGIHEQYF. Written as DNA, the CDR3 is TGTGCCAGCAGTCTGACCCCGGGACGAGGTATCCACGAGCAGTACTTC.

The chain has TRBV7-2 and TRBJ1-5; 10 bases are a match to TRBD1. This CDR3 region has 17 residues. Looked up from germline, CDR1 is SGHTA and CDR2 is FQGNSA. Germline trimming cut 5 bases from V and 2 bases from J; bases unmatched to any gene: 9. CDR3 in amino acids: CASSLGTGEVGNQPQHF. The DNA of the CDR3 is TGTGCCAGCAGCCTCGGGACAGGGGAGGTAGGCAATCAGCCCCAGCATTTT.

This chain uses TRBV5-1 with TRBJ1-4; D unresolved. CDR1 and CDR2 (germline): SGHRS, YFSETQ. The CDR3 is made up of 13 amino acids. V was trimmed by 4 bases and J by 8 bases, leaving 12 bases between them. The CDR3 bases are TGCGCCAGCAGCCGCGGGTTCGGGGAAAAACTGTTTTTT. As protein: CASSRGFGEKLFF.

This sequence joins TRBV15 and TRBJ2-1, with D possibly being TRBD2 (5 bases). The V end lost 2 bases, the J end lost 2 bases, and 10 bases lay between the germline ends. The germline gives CDR1 LNHNV, CDR2 YYDKDF (reference sequence). There are 15 residues in the CDR3. CDR3 residues: CATSRHPGTYNEQFF. DNA of the CDR3: TGTGCCACCAGCAGACATCCCGGGACCTACAATGAGCAGTTCTTC.

The chain is built from TRBV7-2 and TRBJ2-6; D unclear. CDR1 and CDR2 from the germline V gene are SGHTA and FQGNSA. V was pared by 4 bases and J by 2 bases, with 9 bases between. The CDR3 sequence is 15 residues long. CDR3: CASSSSGAGANVLTF. In DNA, the CDR3 is TGTGCCAGCAGCTCCAGTGGGGCTGGGGCCAACGTCCTGACTTTC.

The rearrangement joins TRBV6-6 to TRBJ2-5; unclear D gene. Germline-derived CDR1 and CDR2 are MNHNY and SVGAGI (reference sequence). Trimming shortened V by 4 bases and J by 5 bases, and 14 bases separated the two germline ends. CDR3 length equals 14 residues. CDR3 protein: CASSLRPEMETQYF. The CDR3 region has the DNA TGTGCCAGCAGTTTAAGGCCTGAGATGGAGACCCAGTACTTC.

The V and J genes are TRBV25-1 and TRBJ1-4; 7 nucleotides align to TRBD1. The junction had 4 bases not matched to a gene; V was cut back by 4 bases and J by 5 bases. CDR1 and CDR2 (germline): MGHDK, SYGVNS. This CDR3 spans 14 amino acids. The CDR3 loop reads CASSGVQGNEKLFF. CDR3 nucleotides: TGTGCCAGCAGTGGTGTACAGGGGAATGAAAAACTGTTTTTT.

The chain recombines TRBV5-1 with TRBJ2-7; tentative D call: TRBD2 (5 bases). The V gene's germline CDR1 is SGHRS and CDR2 YFSETQ. CDR3 length equals 15 residues. Trimming took 5 bases from V and 0 from J, leaving 15 bases between them. CDR3 DNA sequence: TGCGCCAGCAGACCAGGACTCCCGAGCTCCTACGAGCAGTACTTC. It encodes CASRPGLPSSYEQYF.

This clone was detected once. The chain carries TRBV10-1 and TRBJ2-7; D is possibly TRBD2 (5 bases). This CDR3 spans 16 amino acids. Germline assignment: CDR1 WNHNN and CDR2 SYGVQD (reference sequence). V was cut by 2 bases and J by 5 bases, with 19 bases left in between. DNA of the CDR3: TGCGCCAGCAGTGAGGGGTGGGGAGCTCCTACGGACGAGCAGTACTTC. Translating gives CASSEGWGAPTDEQYF.

The gene calls are TRBV7-2 and TRBJ2-7; 10 nucleotides match TRBD1. V lost 5 bases, J lost 6 bases, and 10 bases stayed unmatched. The CDR3 extends over 15 amino acids. Germline V gives CDR1 SGHTA, CDR2 FQGNSA. The CDR3 spells CASSKKGTGAVEQYF. Here the CDR3 DNA reads TGTGCCAGCAGCAAAAAGGGGACAGGGGCGGTCGAGCAGTACTTC.

This clone was recorded only once. J is TRBJ2-1 and V is TRBV5-4; 10 bases are a match to TRBD1. The CDR3 is made up of 18 amino acids. V dropped 4 bases and J dropped 0; count of bases not matched to a gene: 10. In germline, CDR1 is SGHNT, CDR2 YYREEE (reference sequence). As DNA, the CDR3 is TGTGCCAGCAGCCCGACGACAGGGGGCTCCTACTCCTACAATGAGCAGTTCTTC. It specifies CASSPTTGGSYSYNEQFF.

To note about this clone: Other DNA sequences within the sample encode an identical CDR3. The J gene is TRBJ1-2, the V gene TRBV29-1; 8 bases align to TRBD1. CDR1 and CDR2 from the germline V gene are SQVTM and ANQGSEA. J gave up 5 bases and V 4 bases, and 0 bases lay outside the gene matches. The CDR3 totals 11 residues. This chain's CDR3 is CSVGQGYGYTF. The CDR3 DNA follows: TGCAGCGTTGGACAGGGGTATGGCTACACCTTC.

The V gene is TRBV7-9, the J gene TRBJ2-2; maybe TRBD2 (6 bases). With 4 bases removed from V and 6 bases from J, the gap between germline ends came to 18 bases. This CDR3 spans 16 amino acids. Germline V lookup: CDR1 SEHNR, CDR2 FQNEAQ (reference sequence). CDR3 DNA: TGTGCCAGCAGCTCCCCGGGGGTAAGTCGACCCGGGGAGCTGTTTTTT. Protein: CASSSPGVSRPGELFF.